This paragraph covers one T cell receptor beta chain sequence. This sample is part of a study of blood T cell repertoires in COVID-19. The germline CDR1 and CDR2 sequences are SNHLY and FYNNEI. The CDR3 loop spans 14 amino acids. The V and J ends lost 8 bases and 0 bases, in that order; junction bases with no gene match: 5. Method: immunoSEQ multiplex PCR; TCRdb's copy keeps in-frame clones and lacks some. The sample has hundreds of thousands of clones, about 86% seen once. The sample was peripheral blood. V and J are TRBV2 and TRBJ1-1; 8 positions match TRBD1. The TCR comes from a man of 80 years or more with acute or convalescent COVID-19. This chain's CDR3 is CASSYRGLNTEAFF. The CDR3 region has the DNA TGTGCCAGCTCTTACAGGGGGTTGAACACTGAAGCTTTCTTT.